The TCR beta chain described here comes from a study of blood T cell repertoires in COVID-19. The overall study: Acute and convalescent COVID-19 samples came from the United States, Italy and Spain. In each case, the material was cDNA or gDNA derived from T cells, B-cell-depleted T cells, or PBMCs.

Germline V gives CDR1 KGHDR, CDR2 SFDVKD. CDR3 length: 17 amino acids. Losses at the gene ends were 2 bases for V and 0 bases for J; bases not matched to a gene: 3. This clone was recorded once. In the original workflow: Nucleated cell number was recorded as an estimate derived from reference gene primer amplification. Here immunoSEQ multiplex PCR was the method, and the copy in TCRdb shows in-frame clones only, minus some. Clonal size and the V and J genes are those of that table, whereas D and trimming came from the DNA. The sample shows approximately 99,000 clones, about four fifths of them seen only once.

The sequenced sample consisted of peripheral blood. This rearrangement joins TRBV24-1 to TRBJ1-3, with 10 positions matching TRBD1. This receptor was identified in a woman in her 70s with acute or convalescent COVID-19. DNA of the CDR3: TGTGCCACCAGTGATTCGGGACAGGGGCGCTCTGGAAACACCATATATTTT. The encoded protein is CATSDSGQGRSGNTIYF.